The clone carrying this T cell receptor (beta chain) appeared once. Trimming at V came to 6 bases and at J to 2 bases, leaving 4 bases not matched to a gene. CDR3 length equals 14 residues. Germline-derived CDR1 and CDR2 are LGHDT and YNNKEL (reference sequence). These data are taken from a study of blood T cell repertoires in COVID-19. TCRdb keeps only in-frame clones here, not all; method: immunoSEQ multiplex PCR. The data show around 250,000 clones, about four fifths seen once. The sample consisted of peripheral blood. This TCR was sampled from a man aged 40-55 years with active or convalescent COVID-19. The chain couples TRBV3-1 (or the pseudogene TRBV3-2) to TRBJ1-1, with 9 bases identical to TRBD1. The CDR3 DNA follows: TGTGCCAGCAGGCGGACAGGGGTCAACACTGAAGCTTTCTTT. This translates into CASRRTGVNTEAFF.